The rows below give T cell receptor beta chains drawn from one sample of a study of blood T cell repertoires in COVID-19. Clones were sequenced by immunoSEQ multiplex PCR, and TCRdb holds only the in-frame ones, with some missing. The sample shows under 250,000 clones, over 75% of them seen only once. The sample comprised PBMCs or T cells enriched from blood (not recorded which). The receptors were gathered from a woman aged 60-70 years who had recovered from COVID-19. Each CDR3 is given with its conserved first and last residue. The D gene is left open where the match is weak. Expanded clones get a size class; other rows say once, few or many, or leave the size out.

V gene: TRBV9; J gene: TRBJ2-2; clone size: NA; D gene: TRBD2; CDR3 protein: CASRNLAGGRTGELFF; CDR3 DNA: TGTGCCAGCAGAAATCTAGCGGGAGGGCGCACCGGGGAGCTGTTTTTT
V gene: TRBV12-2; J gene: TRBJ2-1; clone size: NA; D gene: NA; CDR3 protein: CASRLVDEREENEQFF; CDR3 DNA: TGTGCAAGTCGCTTAGTCGATGAGCGGGAGGAGAATGAGCAGTTCTTC
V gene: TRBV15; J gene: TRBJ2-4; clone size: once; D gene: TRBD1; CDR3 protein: CATSRDRGAKNIQYF; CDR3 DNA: TGTGCCACCAGCAGGGACAGGGGAGCCAAAAACATTCAGTACTTC
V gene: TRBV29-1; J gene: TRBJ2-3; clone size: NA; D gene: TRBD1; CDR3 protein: CSVHRGENTQYF; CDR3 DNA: TGCAGCGTTCACAGGGGCGAAAATACGCAGTATTTT
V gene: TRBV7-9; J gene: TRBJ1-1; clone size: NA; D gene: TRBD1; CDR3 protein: CASSQDRAEAFF; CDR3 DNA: TGTGCCAGCAGCCAGGACAGGGCTGAAGCTTTCTTT
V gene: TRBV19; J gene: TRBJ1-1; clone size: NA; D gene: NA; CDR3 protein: CASSNPQAGNTEAFF; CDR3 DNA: TGTGCCAGTAGTAACCCGCAGGCAGGGAACACTGAAGCTTTCTTT
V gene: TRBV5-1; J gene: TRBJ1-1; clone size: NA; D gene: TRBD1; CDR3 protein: CASSFGDRGQNTEAFF; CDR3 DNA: TGCGCCAGCAGCTTCGGGGACAGGGGGCAGAACACTGAAGCTTTCTTT
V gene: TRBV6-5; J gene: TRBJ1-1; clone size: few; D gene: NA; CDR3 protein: CASSQNRDTEAFF; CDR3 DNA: TGTGCCAGCAGCCAAAACAGGGACACTGAAGCTTTCTTT
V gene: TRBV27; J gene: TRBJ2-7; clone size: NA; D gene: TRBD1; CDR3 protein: CASSLRGGTGPGEQYF; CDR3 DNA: TGTGCCAGCAGTCTGAGGGGAGGGACAGGGCCCGGGGAGCAGTACTTC
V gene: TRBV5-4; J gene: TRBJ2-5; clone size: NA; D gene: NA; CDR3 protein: CASSWTAQETQYF; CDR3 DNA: TGTGCCAGCAGCTGGACAGCTCAAGAGACCCAGTACTTC
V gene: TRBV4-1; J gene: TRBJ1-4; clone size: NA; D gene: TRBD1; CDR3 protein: CASSRDRGSGEKLFF; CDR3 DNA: TGCGCCAGCAGCAGAGACAGGGGGTCCGGTGAAAAACTGTTTTTT
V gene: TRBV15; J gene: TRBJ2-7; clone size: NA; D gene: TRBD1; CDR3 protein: CATSRLQGISYEQYF; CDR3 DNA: TGTGCCACCAGCAGACTACAGGGGATCTCTTACGAGCAGTACTTC
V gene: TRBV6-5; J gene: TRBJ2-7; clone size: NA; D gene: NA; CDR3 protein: CASSYRTFEAYEQYF; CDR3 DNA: TGTGCCAGCAGTTACCGCACCTTTGAGGCCTACGAGCAGTACTTC
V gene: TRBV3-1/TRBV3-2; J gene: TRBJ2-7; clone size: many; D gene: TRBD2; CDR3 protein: CASRGGTSGIQQYF; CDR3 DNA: TGTGCCAGCAGAGGCGGGACTAGCGGGATTCAGCAGTACTTC
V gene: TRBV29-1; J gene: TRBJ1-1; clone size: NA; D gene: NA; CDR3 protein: CSGIGDTEAFF; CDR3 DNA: TGCAGCGGTATAGGGGACACTGAAGCTTTCTTT
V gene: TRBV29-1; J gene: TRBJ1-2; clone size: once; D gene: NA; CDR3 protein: CSVDVGVYGYTF; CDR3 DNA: TGCAGCGTTGATGTAGGGGTTTATGGCTACACCTTC
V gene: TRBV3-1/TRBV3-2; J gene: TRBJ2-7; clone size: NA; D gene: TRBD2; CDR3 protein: CASSPGSGAGEQYF; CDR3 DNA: TGTGCCAGCAGCCCAGGGTCTGGAGCGGGGGAGCAGTACTTC
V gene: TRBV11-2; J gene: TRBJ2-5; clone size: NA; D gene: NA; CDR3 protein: CASSSRGTLQETQYF; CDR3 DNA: TGTGCCAGCAGCTCCCGAGGGACTCTACAAGAGACCCAGTACTTC
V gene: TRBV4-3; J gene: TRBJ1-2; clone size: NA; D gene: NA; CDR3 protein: CASSQGEGRGYTF; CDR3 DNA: TGCGCCAGCAGCCAAGGCGAAGGGAGAGGCTACACCTTC
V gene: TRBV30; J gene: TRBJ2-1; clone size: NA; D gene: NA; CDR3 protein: CAWSEGDHPGNEQFF; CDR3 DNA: TGTGCCTGGAGTGAGGGGGACCACCCCGGCAATGAGCAGTTCTTC
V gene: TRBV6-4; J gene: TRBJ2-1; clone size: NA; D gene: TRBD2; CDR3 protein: CASSDFGTSETNEQFF; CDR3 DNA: TGTGCCAGCAGTGATTTTGGGACTAGCGAGACGAATGAGCAGTTCTTC
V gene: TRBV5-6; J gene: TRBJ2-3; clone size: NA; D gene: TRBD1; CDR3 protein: CASSPGTGEADTQYF; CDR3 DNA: TGTGCCAGCAGCCCAGGGACAGGGGAAGCAGATACGCAGTATTTT
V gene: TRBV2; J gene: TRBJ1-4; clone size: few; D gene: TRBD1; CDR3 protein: CASRGQGGEKLFF; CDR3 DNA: TGTGCCAGCAGGGGACAGGGGGGTGAAAAACTGTTTTTT
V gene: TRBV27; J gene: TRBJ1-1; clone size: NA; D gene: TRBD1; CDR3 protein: CASTTPGTGGSEAFF; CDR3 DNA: TGTGCCAGCACTACCCCCGGGACAGGGGGCTCTGAAGCTTTCTTT
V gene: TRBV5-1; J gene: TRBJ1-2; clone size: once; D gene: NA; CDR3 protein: CASRKIDHFRGNPNYGYTF; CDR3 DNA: TGCGCCAGCAGAAAAATAGATCATTTCAGGGGTAATCCTAACTATGGCTACACCTTC
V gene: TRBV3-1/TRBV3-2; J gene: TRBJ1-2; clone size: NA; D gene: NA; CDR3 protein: CASSQDLGSWNGYTF; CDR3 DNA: TGTGCCAGCAGCCAAGATCTCGGGAGTTGGAACGGCTACACCTTC
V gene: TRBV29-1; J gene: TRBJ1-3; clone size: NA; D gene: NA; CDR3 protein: CSVPNSSGNTIYF; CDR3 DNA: TGCAGCGTCCCGAACAGCTCTGGAAACACCATATATTTT